A selection of T cell receptor beta chains follows, all from one sample in a study of Graves' ophthalmopathy and Graves' hyperthyroidism. TCRdb recomputed calls from the multiplex PCR reads with MiXCR, one row per CDR3 protein. Here the sample spans around 1,000,000 distinct CDR3 sequences, 35% to 40% being singletons. The sequenced sample consisted of peripheral blood or thyroid tissue (not recorded which). Receptors originate from an adult man with Graves' hyperthyroidism. Both conserved end residues are part of each CDR3. D genes are given only for firm matches. Clone sizes are given selectively: once, few, many, or a class where the clone is expanded.

>TRBD2|TRBV29-1|TRBJ2-2|NA
CSHPERGPNTGELFF
TGCAGCCACCCCGAGCGGGGGCCGAACACCGGGGAGCTGTTTTTT
>NA|TRBV10-3|TRBJ2-2|many
CAIRKANTGELFF
TGTGCCATCAGGAAAGCGAACACCGGGGAGCTGTTTTTT
>TRBD1|TRBV24-1|TRBJ1-2|many
CATSEDRVGGYTF
TGTGCCACCAGTGAAGACAGGGTCGGAGGCTACACCTTC
>NA|TRBV29-1|TRBJ1-1|NA
CSARDDWTSTEAFF
TGCAGTGCTAGAGATGATTGGACAAGCACTGAAGCTTTCTTT
>NA|TRBV2|TRBJ2-2|NA
CASSEALEDRGAVF
TGTGCCAGCAGTGAAGCGCTGGAGGACCGGGGAGCTGTTTTT
>NA|TRBV12-3/TRBV12-4|TRBJ1-1|few
CASTPHLEGRTEAFF
TGTGCCAGCACCCCCCACCTGGAGGGACGCACTGAAGCTTTCTTT
>NA|TRBV7-8|TRBJ1-1|NA
CASSSYVSDEAFF
TGTGCCAGCAGCTCCTATGTTAGTGACGAAGCTTTCTTT
>NA|TRBV7-2|TRBJ1-2|few
CASSLNPWGLYGYTF
TGTGCCAGCAGCTTAAACCCTTGGGGTCTGTATGGCTACACCTTC
>TRBD1|TRBV29-1|TRBJ1-2|many
CSAAGQGANLYTF
TGCAGCGCTGCCGGACAGGGGGCGAATCTCTACACCTTC
>NA|TRBV29-1|TRBJ2-5|NA
CSVSGESETQYF
TGCAGCGTAAGTGGGGAGTCGGAGACCCAGTACTTC
>NA|TRBV5-6|TRBJ2-7|few
CASSLAQDPAGYYEQYF
TGTGCCAGCAGCTTGGCCCAGGATCCCGCGGGCTACTACGAGCAGTACTTC
>NA|TRBV9|TRBJ2-7|many
CASSVDPHYEQYF
TGTGCCAGCAGCGTAGACCCCCACTACGAGCAGTACTTC
>NA|TRBV27|TRBJ1-5|NA
CASSFGGSSNQPQHF
TGTGCCAGCAGTTTCGGGGGCAGTAGCAATCAGCCCCAGCATTTT
>TRBD1|TRBV25-1|TRBJ1-2|NA
CASVGQVAYGYTF
TGTGCCAGCGTCGGACAGGTGGCCTATGGCTACACCTTC
>TRBD1|TRBV7-9|TRBJ1-6|few
CASSWTGSNSPLHF
TGTGCCAGCAGCTGGACAGGGAGCAATTCACCCCTCCACTTT
>NA|TRBV5-5|TRBJ2-2|many
CASSFPGTGELCF
TGTGCCAGCAGCTTTCCAGGGACCGGGGAGCTGTGTTTT
>TRBD1|TRBV20-1|TRBJ2-7|NA
CSGVGTGFSHEQYF
TGCAGTGGAGTTGGGACAGGGTTTTCCCACGAGCAGTACTTC
>NA|TRBV7-8|TRBJ2-5|NA
CASIEGGGLETQYF
TGTGCCAGCATCGAGGGAGGGGGGCTGGAGACCCAGTACTTC
>NA|TRBV5-1|TRBJ2-2|NA
CASSLAAVPGELFF
TGCGCCAGCAGCTTAGCAGCAGTGCCCGGGGAGCTGTTTTTT
>TRBD2|TRBV19|TRBJ2-5|many
CASSNLGGKTQYF
TGTGCCAGTAGTAATCTGGGGGGGAAGACCCAGTACTTC
>TRBD1|TRBV28|TRBJ2-5|NA
CASSLRTGTEGETQYF
TGTGCCAGCAGTTTGCGGACCGGGACAGAGGGCGAGACCCAGTACTTC
>TRBD1|TRBV7-2|TRBJ1-2|NA
CASSLDQGDYGYTF
TGTGCCAGCAGCTTAGATCAGGGGGACTATGGCTACACCTTC
>NA|TRBV7-2|TRBJ2-5|NA
CASSCSWSYGASETQYF
TGTGCCAGCAGCTGCAGCTGGTCGTATGGGGCATCTGAGACCCAGTACTTC
>NA|TRBV25-1|TRBJ1-2|NA
CASSPKAEGHGYTF
TGTGCCAGCTCACCCAAAGCGGAAGGGCATGGCTACACCTTC
>NA|TRBV28|TRBJ1-1|NA
CASRLPFGTEAFF
TGTGCCAGCAGACTTCCCTTTGGCACTGAAGCTTTCTTT
>NA|TRBV7-2|TRBJ1-2|many
CASSLGGRVNYGYTF
TGTGCCAGCAGCTTAGGGGGTAGGGTTAACTATGGCTACACCTTC
>NA|TRBV19|TRBJ1-3|many
CASSIDSSGNTIYF
TGTGCCAGTAGTATCGACAGCTCTGGAAACACCATATATTTT
>TRBD1|TRBV5-1|TRBJ2-7|many
CASSKTTGTASYEQYF
TGCGCCAGCAGCAAAACCACCGGGACAGCTTCCTACGAGCAGTACTTC
>TRBD1|TRBV7-2|TRBJ2-7|NA
CASSRVDRDPWAQYF
TGTGCCAGCAGCCGCGTGGACAGGGATCCTTGGGCGCAGTACTTC
>TRBD1|TRBV6-6|TRBJ1-5|NA
CASSSDRGGKTQHF
TGTGCCAGCAGTTCAGACAGGGGCGGAAAGACCCAGCATTTT
>TRBD1|TRBV29-1|TRBJ2-2|NA
CSASQGALSGELFF
TGCAGCGCGTCACAGGGGGCGCTTTCCGGGGAGCTGTTTTTT
>NA|TRBV20-1|TRBJ2-5|NA
CSARKTGNTGELFFGEGSRLTQYF
NA
>TRBD1|TRBV7-2|TRBJ2-1|NA
CASSSRDRWNTEQFF
TGTGCCAGCAGCTCTCGGGACAGATGGAACACTGAGCAGTTCTTC
>NA|TRBV19|TRBJ1-2|many
CASSIDDRLSYYTF
TGTGCCAGTAGTATTGACGACAGACTTTCCTATTACACCTTC
>TRBD1|TRBV6-5|TRBJ2-6|NA
CASMRGQVSGANVLTF
TGTGCCAGCATGAGGGGACAGGTCTCAGGGGCCAACGTCCTGACTTTC
>NA|TRBV13|TRBJ1-1|many
CASSPPHRAEAFF
TGTGCCAGCAGCCCTCCCCATCGAGCTGAAGCTTTCTTT
>NA|TRBV6-5|TRBJ1-2|NA
CASSPPRERSYGYTF
TGTGCCAGCAGTCCCCCCAGGGAGCGCAGCTATGGCTACACCTTC
>NA|TRBV7-8|TRBJ1-6|few
CASPAGGRGSPLHF
TGTGCCAGCCCCGCCGGGGGTAGAGGATCACCCCTCCACTTT
>NA|TRBV5-1|TRBJ2-7|NA
CASSLRSPSSYEQYF
TGCGCCAGCAGCTTGAGGTCTCCAAGCTCCTACGAGCAGTACTTC
>NA|TRBV19|TRBJ2-7|few
CASSMEGLLGYEQYF
TGTGCCAGTAGTATGGAGGGACTTTTAGGCTACGAGCAGTACTTC
>NA|TRBV7-2|TRBJ1-2|many
CASSLFGAVEGYTF
TGTGCCAGCAGCTTATTCGGTGCTGTGGAGGGCTACACCTTC
>TRBD2|TRBV20-1|TRBJ2-7|NA
CSARLAGFSYEQYF
TGCAGTGCTAGACTAGCGGGGTTCTCCTACGAGCAGTACTTC
>NA|TRBV27|TRBJ1-3|NA
CASGIRGSGNTIYF
TGTGCCAGCGGTATTCGGGGCTCTGGAAACACCATATATTTT
>NA|TRBV6-5|TRBJ1-1|many
CASSYGRGTEAFF
TGTGCCAGCAGTTACGGCAGGGGCACTGAAGCTTTCTTT
>NA|TRBV7-9|TRBJ1-1|NA
CASSFLPRDTEAFF
TGTGCCAGCAGCTTTCTACCGAGGGACACTGAAGCTTTCTTT
>TRBD2|TRBV2|TRBJ2-5|NA
CASSEALASGTREGTQYF
TGTGCCAGCAGTGAAGCGTTGGCTAGCGGGACGCGGGAGGGGACCCAGTACTTC
>NA|TRBV25-1|TRBJ2-5|many
CASSESGSLQETQYF
TGTGCCAGCAGTGAATCGGGCAGTCTACAAGAGACCCAGTACTTC
>NA|TRBV6-2/TRBV6-3|TRBJ2-7|NA
CASSYRPETYEQYF
TGTGCCAGCAGTTACCGTCCTGAAACCTACGAGCAGTACTTC
>NA|TRBV10-3|TRBJ1-2|NA
CAIRTEGRYGYTF
TGTGCCATCCGGACGGAGGGGCGGTATGGCTACACCTTC